The 21 T cell receptor beta chains below all came from one sample that was sequenced in a study of CD8+ T cells in alopecia areata. Following RNA extraction, reverse transcription yielded cDNA that acted as the sequencing template. Repertoires were generated with immunoSEQ multiplex PCR, while TCRdb's copy carries only in-frame clones and drops some. The profile shows 93,000 or so clones, 80% to 90% of them singletons. Sample treatment: oral pan-JAK inhibitor, 5-10 mg twice daily. Sequencing used CD8+ T cells sorted from blood, obtained at approximately week 31, from a patient treated with tofacitinib. All receptors come from a human donor with alopecia areata.

The J gene is TRBJ1-1, the V gene TRBV4-2; D is uncertain. V lost 3 bases and J 4 bases, leaving 9 bases between the germline ends. This CDR3 has 13 amino acids. CDR1 is LGHNA, CDR2 YNFKEQ, per germline. The CDR3 reads CASSQGRATEAFF. CDR3 DNA: TGTGCCAGCAGCCAGGGAAGGGCCACTGAAGCTTTCTTT.

The chain is built from TRBV12-2 and TRBJ2-4; no DNA check was done on the table's D call, TRBD1. TRBV12-2 counts as a pseudogene. This CDR3 is 17 amino acids long. The CDR3, as DNA: TGTGCAAGTCGCTTAGGGACAGGGGGCTTCACCAAAAACATTCAGTACTTC. It codes for CASRLGTGGFTKNIQYF.

J is TRBJ2-7 and V is TRBV4-2, with D possibly called TRBD1 or TRBD2 (5 bases each). Germline CDR1 reads LGHNA; CDR2 reads YNFKEQ. V was pared by 4 bases and J by 2 bases, with 15 bases between. There are 15 residues in the CDR3. This CDR3 reads CASSPSRGGTYEQYF. CDR3 bases: TGTGCCAGCAGCCCGAGTCGGGGCGGAACCTACGAGCAGTACTTC.

V usage is TRBV4-1 and J usage is TRBJ1-4, with TRBD1 matching over 7 bases. The CDR3 has 16 residues. The ends lost 5 bases at V and 4 bases at J; junction bases unmatched: 10. Germline loops: CDR1 MGHRA, CDR2 YSYEKL. The CDR3 DNA reads as TGCGCCAGCAGCGGGCGACACGGGACAGATAATGAAAAACTGTTTTTT. Translation: CASSGRHGTDNEKLFF.

The chain employs TRBV27 and TRBJ2-7; unclear D gene. The CDR3 consists of 13 residues. V lost 2 bases and J 3 bases, leaving 8 bases between the germline ends. Germline CDR1 reads MNHEY; CDR2 reads SMNVEV (reference sequence). The CDR3 loop is CASSLRPFYEQYF. The CDR3 coding sequence is TGTGCCAGCAGTTTACGGCCTTTCTACGAGCAGTACTTC.

This clone appeared a few times. The rearrangement links TRBV7-9 to TRBJ2-7; D is undetermined. V gave up 1 base and J gave up 5 bases, with 6 bases separating them. This CDR3 is built from 12 residues. Looked up from germline, CDR1 is SEHNR and CDR2 is FQNEAQ (reference sequence). The CDR3 reads CASSLDTHEQYF. CDR3 coding DNA: TGTGCCAGCAGCTTAGATACTCACGAGCAGTACTTC.

Details on this clone: One end of the junction varies from germline; a read error may be responsible. This sample includes further DNA sequences coding for the same CDR3. This rearrangement joins TRBV7-9 to TRBJ1-1, with D hard to call. This CDR3 region has 13 residues. Germline CDR1 and CDR2: SEHNR and FQNEAQ (reference sequence). CDR3 sequence reads: CASSPDGYTEAFF. CDR3 sequence (DNA): TGTGCCAGCAGCCCTGACGGTTACACCGAAGCTTTCTTT.

In this sample, this clone turned up a few times. The V gene is TRBV5-7, the J gene TRBJ2-5, with D possibly TRBD1 on 6 matching bases. TRBV5-7 is flagged as an ORF with uncertain function. Between the trimmed V and J ends, which lost 0 bases and 3 bases, there was a span of 15 bases. CDR3 length: 16 residues. The CDR3 DNA reads as TGTGCCAGCAGCTTGGAGTGGCAGGGGCCGAAAGAGACCCAGTACTTC. Residues: CASSLEWQGPKETQYF.

This clone occurred once. The chain joins TRBV6-5 to TRBJ1-1; no definite D call. This CDR3 has 14 residues. In germline, CDR1 is MNHEY, CDR2 SVGAGI. V was pared by 4 bases and J by 1 base, with 10 bases between. The CDR3 loop is CASSWSLGNTEAFF. The CDR3 region has the DNA TGTGCCAGCAGTTGGTCCCTGGGGAACACTGAAGCTTTCTTT.

A single count supports this clone. The chain combines TRBV7-9 with TRBJ1-2, with a weak D call TRBD1 (6 bases). V lost 4 bases to trimming and J lost 2 bases, with 23 bases between them. In germline, CDR1 is SEHNR, CDR2 FQNEAQ (reference sequence). This CDR3 has 18 residues. In DNA, the CDR3 is TGTGCCAGCAGCTCCTCGGGGGACAACCTGGATGGGAACTATGGCTACACCTTC. Encoded protein: CASSSSGDNLDGNYGYTF.

The V call is TRBV7-2, the J call TRBJ2-2, with 7 positions matching TRBD2. The length of the CDR3 is 14 residues. The V and J ends lost 7 bases and 7 bases, in that order; junction bases with no gene match: 9. CDR1 and CDR2 from the germline V gene are SGHTA and FQGNSA. CDR3 DNA: TGTGCCAGCACCGACTGGACGGGAGGCGGGGAGCTGTTTTTT. Its protein is CASTDWTGGGELFF.

The V gene is TRBV5-1, the J gene TRBJ2-1; 8 bases align to TRBD2. The length of the CDR3 is 14 residues. Germline V gene lookup returns CDR1 SGHRS and CDR2 YFSETQ. The V gene end was trimmed by 2 bases and the J gene end by 5 bases; junction bases not matched to a gene: 3. The CDR3 bases are TGCGCCAGCAGCTTCGGCGGGGGGAACAATGAGCAGTTCTTC. Protein product: CASSFGGGNNEQFF.

This rearrangement joins TRBV5-5 to TRBJ1-5, with TRBD1 identical over 7 bases. The CDR3 runs 15 residues. V shed 5 bases, J shed 6 bases, and the junction held 11 bases outside the gene matches. CDR1 and CDR2 from the germline V gene are SGHKS and YYEKEE (reference sequence). The chain's CDR3 is CASSQDRVWGQPQHF. The DNA for the CDR3 is TGTGCCAGCAGTCAAGACAGGGTATGGGGTCAGCCCCAGCATTTT. The complete variable domain, with remaining parts taken from reference TRBV5-5 and TRBJ1-5, reads DAGVTQSPTHLIKTRGQQVTLRCSPISGHKSVSWYQQVLGQGPQFIFQYYEKEERGRGNFPDRFSARQFPNYSSELNVNALLLGDSALYLCASSQDRVWGQPQHFGDGTRLSIL.

The chain carries TRBV5-1 and TRBJ2-7; D not resolved. The CDR3 length is 15 residues. Germline CDR1 reads SGHRS; CDR2 reads YFSETQ. V was cut by 0 bases and J by 3 bases, with 13 bases left in between. For the CDR3, the DNA is TGCGCCAGCAGCTTGGAGGGCCGACTCATCTACGAGCAGTACTTC. Its translation: CASSLEGRLIYEQYF.

This sequence joins TRBV28 and TRBJ2-7; TRBD1 agrees at 9 bases. The CDR3 extends over 15 amino acids. J lost 5 bases, V lost 5 bases, and 10 bases had no gene match. The germline V gene has CDR1 MDHEN and CDR2 SYDVKM. This CDR3 reads CASSPRPGTGNEQYF. The CDR3 coding sequence is TGTGCCAGCAGTCCCCGGCCCGGGACAGGGAACGAGCAGTACTTC.

This clone was counted between two and nine times. This chain links TRBV30 with TRBJ1-2; 8 bases align to TRBD1. Germline CDR1 and CDR2: GTSNPN and SVGIG (reference sequence). This CDR3 comprises 11 residues. V gave up 4 bases and J gave up 8 bases; unmatched junction bases: 3. The chain's CDR3 is CAWTSGGGYTF. Here the CDR3 DNA reads TGTGCCTGGACCTCAGGGGGCGGCTACACCTTC.

V gene TRBV11-2 combines with J gene TRBJ1-2; TRBD1 aligns across 8 bases. Germline V gene lookup returns CDR1 SGHAT and CDR2 FQNNGV. The CDR3 is 14 residues long. V lost 4 bases, J lost 6 bases, and 7 bases stayed unmatched. The chain's CDR3 is CASSWKGQDNGYTF. The CDR3 DNA is TGTGCCAGCAGCTGGAAGGGACAGGACAATGGCTACACCTTC.

This chain joins TRBV30 and TRBJ1-5; 9 nucleotides agree with TRBD1. V dropped 1 base and J dropped 6; count of bases not matched to a gene: 1. This CDR3 has 13 residues. CDR1 is GTSNPN and CDR2 is SVGIG in the germline V gene (reference sequence). CDR3 nucleotide sequence: TGTGCCTGGAGTGACAGGGGGCGTCAGCCCCAGCATTTT. Translating gives CAWSDRGRQPQHF.

This chain links TRBV5-1 with TRBJ2-1; D ambiguous. Germline CDR1 and CDR2: SGHRS and YFSETQ. The ends were cut back, 0 bases at V and 10 bases at J, with 11 bases in the middle. This CDR3 comprises 13 residues. The DNA of the CDR3 is TGCGCCAGCAGCTTGGCCGTGATCCCCGAGCAGTTCTTC. Translated: CASSLAVIPEQFF.

The chain is built from TRBV29-1 and TRBJ1-1; weak D call: TRBD1 (5 bases). V was pared by 6 bases and J by 0 bases, with 11 bases between. Germline V gives CDR1 SQVTM, CDR2 ANQGSEA. This CDR3 contains 13 residues. CDR3 region: CSVRDGLNTEAFF. CDR3 in DNA: TGCAGCGTCCGGGACGGATTGAACACTGAAGCTTTCTTT.

The gene calls are TRBV9 and TRBJ2-1; a possible D gene is TRBD1 (7 bases). CDR3 length: 11 residues. Trimming stripped 7 bases from V and 15 bases from J, with 17 bases between. The germline gives CDR1 SGDLS, CDR2 YYNGEE. DNA of the CDR3: TGTGCCAGCGGAGCCCAGGGGGGAACGTTCTTC. Translation: CASGAQGGTFF.